This TCR beta chain derives from a study of blood T cells in healthy people across ages. The donors, aged roughly 6 to 90, were healthy Caucasians from Russia. A second 7 to 11 cycle PCR used barcoded and J-beta primers. TCRdb itself ran the 5' RACE reads through MiXCR, one entry per CDR3 protein. The sample contains more than 600,000 distinct CDR3 sequences, approximately 25% of which appear only once. CDR1 and CDR2 from the germline V gene are MNHEY and SVGAGI. With 1 base clipped from V and 4 bases from J, the junction kept 11 bases outside the gene matches. There are 17 residues in the CDR3. The study, taken as a whole, reports: Age showed a roughly linear inverse relationship with TCR beta diversity per million T cells.

Comments on this clonotype: What it recognizes is unknown.

These data also formed part of another study, on T cells of mothers and their children.

Sequences were obtained from blood. The sequence came from a boy aged 5-17 years in good health. V gene TRBV6-5 combines with J gene TRBJ1-2; the match to TRBD1 covers 8 bases. CDR3 protein: CASSYFRQGIPIYGYTF. Written as DNA, the CDR3 is TGTGCCAGCAGTTACTTCCGACAGGGGATTCCCATCTATGGCTACACCTTC.